This TCR beta chain comes out of a study of cytomegalovirus exposure and HLA in healthy donors. Turning to the study itself: Some 85 million unique TCRs, all from HLA-typed donors, were included in an early release of the data.

Study-level points and caveats: According to an earlier analysis, most TCR beta V segments yielded productive rearrangements about 90% or about 30% of the time. Investigators reported around 150 TCR beta chains as tied to cytomegalovirus.

Regarding this clone: What it recognizes is unknown.

In the PCR, 60 Vbeta and 13 Jbeta primers were used. Profiled with immunoSEQ multiplex PCR; TCRdb holds only in-frame clones, not every one. The sample has under 35,000 clones. Specimen: PBMCs. This sequence originates from a man aged 30-40 years in good health and CMV-seronegative.

CDR3 DNA sequence: TGTGCCAGCAGCTTGGCTCAGGGGGTAATCTACGAGCAGTACTTC. This codes for CASSLAQGVIYEQYF. This rearrangement joins TRBV5-6 to TRBJ2-7; 7 nucleotides agree with TRBD1. Trimming at V came to 0 bases and at J to 3 bases, leaving 6 bases not matched to a gene. Germline CDR1 is SGHDT and CDR2 is YYEEEE. CDR3 length: 15 amino acids.